These 8 T cell receptor beta chains share one sample of origin, sequenced in a study of T cell repertoires in cytomegalovirus infection. MiXCR, applied by TCRdb to the reads, yields one record per CDR3 protein. The sample lists about 700,000 distinct CDR3 sequences; roughly 33% were seen once. Their antigens remain unidentified. The starting material was cultured PBMCs, obtained from culture after CMV antigen stimulation. The receptors stem from a human donor in good health (CMV status not recorded). Some clones in this sample may be carry-over from other donors' samples.

This clonotype showed up just a few times. This chain uses TRBV28 with TRBJ2-1; tentative D call: TRBD1 (6 bases). Germline lookup yields CDR1 MDHEN and CDR2 SYDVKM. This CDR3 is built from 14 residues. V lost 5 bases, J lost 3 bases, and 11 bases lay in between. CDR3 sequence (DNA): TGTGCCAGCAGTCCTAGGACAGTCTACAATGAGCAGTTCTTC. This sequence encodes CASSPRTVYNEQFF.

This clonotype appeared once. V gene TRBV11-2 combines with J gene TRBJ1-1; D remains unclear. Trimming took 4 bases from V and 11 from J, leaving 11 bases between them. The CDR3 has 11 amino acids. CDR1 and CDR2 (germline): SGHAT, FQNNGV. The CDR3 is CASSSRSRAFF. In DNA, the CDR3 is TGTGCCAGCAGCTCCCGGAGCCGGGCTTTCTTT.

V usage is TRBV29-1 and J usage is TRBJ2-3; D is unclear. CDR1 and CDR2 from the germline V gene are SQVTM and ANQGSEA. V was pared by 3 bases and J by 0 bases, with 10 bases between. The CDR3 extends over 14 amino acids. Written as DNA, the CDR3 is TGCAGCGTTGAGGTGGGCCGAAGCACAGATACGCAGTATTTT. It translates to CSVEVGRSTDTQYF.

V usage is TRBV19 and J usage is TRBJ1-5; 7 positions agree with TRBD1. This CDR3 is 16 amino acids long. After removal of 2 bases from V and 5 bases from J, the junction contained 9 bases not matched to a gene. CDR1 is LNHDA and CDR2 is SQIVND in the germline V gene (reference sequence). CDR3 coding DNA: TGTGCCAGTAGTATACAAGGGGGCGCGGGGTATCAGCCCCAGCATTTT. Translating gives CASSIQGGAGYQPQHF.

The V call is TRBV7-9, the J call TRBJ2-3; D is ambiguous. This CDR3 contains 14 residues. V lost 6 bases, J lost 4 bases, and 14 bases lay in between. CDR1 is SEHNR, CDR2 FQNEAQ, per germline (reference sequence). As DNA, the CDR3 is TGTGCCAGCAGTTCCGGGTTCGGCGCAGATACGCAGTATTTT. This sequence encodes CASSSGFGADTQYF. The full variable domain, completed using reference TRBV7-9 and TRBJ2-3, is DTGVSQNPRHKITKRGQNVTFRCDPISEHNRLYWYRQTLGQGPEFLTYFQNEAQLEKSRLLSDRFSAERPKGSFSTLEIQRTEQGDSAMYLCASSSGFGADTQYFGPGTRLTVL.

The chain joins TRBV5-5 to TRBJ2-5; TRBD2 aligns across 9 bases. V gave up 0 bases and J gave up 2 bases; unmatched junction bases: 5. From germline, CDR1 is SGHKS and CDR2 YYEKEE (reference sequence). This CDR3 spans 16 amino acids. CDR3 in amino acids: CASSLGLAGRQETQYF. The CDR3 DNA reads TGTGCCAGCAGCTTGGGTCTAGCGGGGCGACAAGAGACCCAGTACTTC.

This chain uses TRBV19 with TRBJ1-5, with D tentatively TRBD1 (5 bases). The CDR3 contains 17 residues. V lost 6 bases and J 7 bases, leaving 25 bases between the germline ends. Germline loops: CDR1 LNHDA, CDR2 SQIVND (reference sequence). The DNA of the CDR3 is TGTGCCAGTAGCACCCGATTCGGGCCAAGGGACCCCCAGCCCCAGCATTTT. This translates into CASSTRFGPRDPQPQHF.

The V gene is TRBV7-9, the J gene TRBJ1-3, with D perhaps TRBD1 (6 bases). Germline CDR1 SEHNR, CDR2 FQNEAQ (reference sequence). The CDR3 runs to 15 residues. The V gene lost 5 bases and the J gene lost 0 bases, with 11 bases spanning the gap. The CDR3 here is CASSNGQLSGNTIYF. CDR3 DNA: TGTGCCAGCAGCAATGGACAGCTCTCTGGAAACACCATATATTTT. Complete variable domain (other parts from reference TRBV7-9 and TRBJ1-3): DTGVSQNPRHKITKRGQNVTFRCDPISEHNRLYWYRQTLGQGPEFLTYFQNEAQLEKSRLLSDRFSAERPKGSFSTLEIQRTEQGDSAMYLCASSNGQLSGNTIYFGEGSWLTVV.